The sequence of this TCR beta chain was determined in a study of T cells in Graves' hyperthyroidism and ophthalmopathy. Amplification targeted TCR beta CDR3 regions from RNA transcripts. TCR CDR3 underwent first-round RT-PCR with the HTBI primer set. One entry per CDR3 protein, called by TCRdb with MiXCR from the multiplex PCR reads. The table has about 570,000 distinct CDR3 sequences, around 15% seen once. The study defined stable Graves' hyperthyroidism as no ophthalmopathy progression within 18 months. For the diagnoses, clinical symptoms, serum thyroxine and TRAb, thyroid ultrasound and orbital computed tomography were used. In germline, CDR1 is MNHNS, CDR2 SASEGT. This CDR3 has 16 residues. Broader study findings: Most thyroid-expanded clonotypes above 0.001 were also found in blood. Ophthalmopathy, which appeared later, was predicted by the model a median around 6.9 months before onset.

With respect to this clonotype: Its antigen is currently unknown. The junction differs from germline at one of its ends, possibly a read error.

The TCR was taken from a woman in her thirties or forties with Graves' hyperthyroidism. The chain has TRBV6-1 and TRBJ1-4; 9 nucleotides line up with TRBD1. Sequencing was carried out using blood. The CDR3 DNA reads TGTGCCGGCAGTCGGACAGGGGAAGCAACTAATGAAAAACTGTTTTTT. It is translated as CAGSRTGEATNEKLFF.